A single sample is the source of the 32 T cell receptor beta chains below, sequenced in a study of T cell changes during pregnancy in multiple sclerosis. Data came from immunoSEQ multiplex PCR; TCRdb stores just in-frame clones and leaves some out. Of approximately 100,000 clones in the sample, 80% to 95% were seen once. This specimen was peripheral blood, taken after pregnancy. These receptors came from a female donor with multiple sclerosis, enrolled in a pregnancy study.

The chain combines TRBV18 with TRBJ2-1; D possibly corresponds to TRBD2 (5 bases). Germline-derived CDR1 and CDR2 are KGHSH and LQKENI. The germline V and J ends were trimmed by 3 bases and 9 bases, with 15 bases remaining between them. The CDR3 spans 14 residues. This chain's CDR3 is CASSPAGKGGEQFF. DNA for the CDR3: TGTGCCAGCTCACCGGCCGGAAAAGGAGGTGAGCAGTTCTTC.

The chain couples TRBV7-2 to TRBJ2-3, with D uncertain. CDR3 length: 14 amino acids. The ends were cut back, 2 bases at V and 5 bases at J, with 11 bases in the middle. The germline V gene has CDR1 SGHTA and CDR2 FQGNSA. The DNA for the CDR3 is TGTGCCAGCAGCTTACGGCCCCGGAGAGATACGCAGTATTTT. It encodes CASSLRPRRDTQYF.

The CDR3 bases are TGTGCCTGGAGTGTACAAGGGGGGGTCGGCTATGGCTACACCTTC. Translation gives CAWSVQGGVGYGYTF. The V call is TRBV30, the J call TRBJ1-2, with D maybe TRBD1 (6 bases). Trimming pared 0 bases from V and 4 bases from J, leaving 15 bases between. Looked up from germline, CDR1 is GTSNPN and CDR2 is SVGIG (reference sequence). The length of the CDR3 is 15 residues. The full variable domain, with the rest looked up from reference TRBV30 and TRBJ1-2, is SQTIHQWPATLVQPVGSPLSLECTVEGTSNPNLYWYRQAAGRGLQLLFYSVGIGQISSEVPQNLSASRPQDRQFILSSKKLLLSDSGFYLCAWSVQGGVGYGYTFGSGTRLTVV.

V is TRBV6-6 and J is TRBJ1-3; the D is unclear. V lost 5 bases to trimming and J lost 0 bases, with 11 bases between them. CDR1 and CDR2 from the germline V gene are MNHNY and SVGAGI (reference sequence). The CDR3 covers 15 residues. CDR3 nucleotides: TGTGCCAGCAGTCAGGTTTGGGCCTCTGGAAACACCATATATTTT. Amino acids: CASSQVWASGNTIYF.

The chain has TRBV9 and TRBJ1-4; 9 bases are a match to TRBD1. Unmatched junction bases numbered 6, after V lost 3 bases and J lost 6 bases. The CDR3 has 15 amino acids. Germline CDR1 reads SGDLS; CDR2 reads YYNGEE. CDR3 nucleotides: TGTGCCAGCAGCGCCAACAGGGGGCATGATGAAAAACTGTTTTTT. Protein product: CASSANRGHDEKLFF.

The chain joins TRBV14 to TRBJ1-1; TRBD1 matches 8 bases. The CDR3 totals 15 residues. Germline-derived CDR1 and CDR2 are SGHDN and FVKESK. J gave up 1 base and V 3 bases, and 4 bases lay outside the gene matches. CDR3 residues: CASSQRTGRNTEAFF. CDR3 nucleotide sequence: TGTGCCAGCAGCCAGCGGACAGGGAGGAACACTGAAGCTTTCTTT. The complete variable domain, with remaining parts taken from reference TRBV14 and TRBJ1-1, reads EAGVTQFPSHSVIEKGQTVTLRCDPISGHDNLYWYRRVMGKEIKFLLHFVKESKQDESGMPNNRFLAERTGGTYSTLKVQPAELEDSGVYFCASSQRTGRNTEAFFGQGTRLTVV.

V usage is TRBV18 and J usage is TRBJ2-5, with D unresolved. Germline CDR1 and CDR2: KGHSH and LQKENI. CDR3 length: 15 amino acids. Trimming took off 2 bases at V and 2 bases at J, with 12 bases between the two ends. CDR3 amino acids: CASSPGSGPQETQYF. The CDR3 nucleotides are TGTGCCAGCTCACCAGGGTCTGGGCCTCAAGAGACCCAGTACTTC.

The chain combines TRBV5-4 with TRBJ2-1; TRBD2 agrees at 16 bases. The CDR3 has 18 residues. V lost 2 bases to trimming and J lost 10 bases; unmatched junction nucleotides: 12. From germline, CDR1 is SGHNT and CDR2 YYREEE (reference sequence). In DNA, the CDR3 is TGTGCCAGCAGCTTTGAGGGGACTAGCGGGGGGGCGCTCGGGGAGCAGTTCTTC. The encoded protein is CASSFEGTSGGALGEQFF.

The chain links TRBV7-8 to TRBJ2-3; 11 bases agree with TRBD2. With 4 bases clipped from V and 4 bases from J, the junction kept 7 bases outside the gene matches. Looked up from germline, CDR1 is SGHVS and CDR2 is FQNEAQ. CDR3 length: 16 residues. The CDR3 bases are TGTGCCAGCAGCTCCCGGCGGGGACTAGCGGCAGATACGCAGTATTTT. Protein: CASSSRRGLAADTQYF.

CDR3 region: CASSSLQGGREQYF. Written as DNA, the CDR3 is TGTGCCAGCAGCTCTCTCCAGGGGGGAAGGGAGCAGTACTTC. The rearrangement links TRBV11-2 to TRBJ2-7; perhaps TRBD1 as D (7 bases). Looked up from germline, CDR1 is SGHAT and CDR2 is FQNNGV. V was clipped by 4 bases and J by 7 bases, with 17 bases between them. This CDR3 is 14 amino acids long.

On this clone itself: The sample holds other DNA sequences that translate to the same CDR3. The V and J genes are TRBV9 and TRBJ1-3, with no clear D. With 0 bases removed from V and 2 bases from J, the gap between germline ends came to 6 bases. Germline V CDR1 and CDR2: SGDLS, YYNGEE. This CDR3 contains 14 residues. The DNA for the CDR3 is TGTGCCAGCAGCGTAGGTACAGCTGGAAACACCATATATTTT. Encoded protein: CASSVGTAGNTIYF.

The count of this clone is one. The V and J genes are TRBV5-1 and TRBJ2-3; 7 bases map to TRBD1. CDR3 length: 16 amino acids. The V segment lost 0 bases and the J segment 0 bases; nucleotides outside the gene matches: 4. Germline CDR1 SGHRS, CDR2 YFSETQ. This CDR3 is CASSLVGTDSTDTQYF. CDR3 sequence (DNA): TGCGCCAGCAGCTTGGTGGGGACAGATAGCACAGATACGCAGTATTTT. Using reference TRBV5-1 and TRBJ2-3 for the parts outside the CDR3, the full variable domain is KAGVTQTPRYLIKTRGQQVTLSCSPISGHRSVSWYQQTPGQGLQFLFEYFSETQRNKGNFPGRFSGRQFSNSRSEMNVSTLELGDSALYLCASSLVGTDSTDTQYFGPGTRLTVL.

The chain links TRBV5-4 to TRBJ2-1; weak D call: TRBD2 (6 bases). V was shortened by 4 bases and J by 7 bases, with 12 bases between the two germline ends. This CDR3 is 13 amino acids long. CDR1 and CDR2 from the germline V gene are SGHNT and YYREEE (reference sequence). This CDR3 reads CASSAGQVNEQFF. The CDR3 DNA follows: TGTGCCAGCAGCGCGGGGCAGGTAAATGAGCAGTTCTTC.

The rearrangement links TRBV6-6 to TRBJ1-5; possibly TRBD1 for D (5 bases). V was pared by 6 bases and J by 7 bases, with 16 bases between. Germline V CDR1 and CDR2: MNHNY, SVGAGI (reference sequence). The length of the CDR3 is 14 residues. The CDR3 is CASRVGGKEQPQHF. The CDR3 DNA reads as TGTGCCAGCAGGGTGGGGGGTAAAGAACAGCCCCAGCATTTT.

This clone was seen once. The rearrangement joins TRBV19 to TRBJ2-7; D is possibly TRBD1 (6 bases). Trimming removed 5 bases at V and 2 bases at J, with 16 bases between. The CDR3 covers 15 residues. Germline V CDR1 and CDR2: LNHDA, SQIVND (reference sequence). The CDR3 here is CASSPEGTPAYEQYF. CDR3 bases: TGTGCCAGTAGTCCCGAGGGGACACCCGCCTACGAGCAGTACTTC.

The chain combines TRBV30 with TRBJ1-1; D unresolved. The CDR3 covers 10 residues. V lost 5 bases to trimming and J lost 8 bases, with 9 bases between them. The germline V gene has CDR1 GTSNPN and CDR2 SVGIG (reference sequence). CDR3 loop: CAWVTVEAFF. DNA for the CDR3: TGTGCCTGGGTTACGGTAGAAGCTTTCTTT.

This chain uses TRBV7-9 with TRBJ1-1; the match to TRBD1 covers 11 bases. The CDR3 is 15 residues long. Germline lookup yields CDR1 SEHNR and CDR2 FQNEAQ (reference sequence). V lost 5 bases and J lost 4; bases outside the gene matches: 6. Written as DNA, the CDR3 is TGTGCCAGCAGCCTCCGGGACAGGGGGTTCACTGAAGCTTTCTTT. Protein sequence: CASSLRDRGFTEAFF.

The V call is TRBV6-1, the J call TRBJ2-7, with a weak D call TRBD1 (6 bases). Germline V lookup: CDR1 MNHNS, CDR2 SASEGT. V was clipped by 8 bases and J by 1 base, with 15 bases between them. This CDR3 is 14 amino acids long. For the CDR3, the DNA is TGTGCCAGCTCCGGACAGAAATATTCCTACGAGCAGTACTTC. It specifies CASSGQKYSYEQYF.

The chain employs TRBV6-1 and TRBJ2-1, with 11 bases identical to TRBD2. The CDR3 has 14 amino acids. Germline V gene sequence: CDR1 MNHNS, CDR2 SASEGT. The DNA of the CDR3 is TGTGCGGTCCTACTAGCGGGGGTGGGCGGTGAGCAGTTCTTC. Protein sequence: CAVLLAGVGGEQFF.

V is TRBV19 and J is TRBJ2-3; 8 nucleotides match TRBD2. V was pared by 5 bases and J by 3 bases, with 4 bases of the junction left unmatched. In germline, CDR1 is LNHDA, CDR2 SQIVND (reference sequence). This CDR3 has 14 amino acids. The CDR3 nucleotides read TGTGCCAGTAGTGCTCGGGGGGGGACAGATACGCAGTATTTT. This sequence encodes CASSARGGTDTQYF. The full variable domain, with the rest looked up from reference TRBV19 and TRBJ2-3, is DGGITQSPKYLFRKEGQNVTLSCEQNLNHDAMYWYRQDPGQGLRLIYYSQIVNDFQKGDIAEGYSVSREKKESFPLTVTSAQKNPTAFYLCASSARGGTDTQYFGPGTRLTVL.

The chain is built from TRBV11-2 and TRBJ2-1; TRBD1 might be the D (6 bases). With 1 base removed from V and 7 bases from J, the gap between germline ends came to 14 bases. The length of the CDR3 is 15 residues. In germline, CDR1 is SGHAT, CDR2 FQNNGV. The DNA for the CDR3 is TGTGCCAGCAGCTTAGGCCTACAGGGTTTGAATGAGCAGTTCTTC. Translation gives CASSLGLQGLNEQFF.

V usage is TRBV4-1 and J usage is TRBJ2-6; D is undetermined. The germline V gene encodes CDR1 MGHRA and CDR2 YSYEKL. V was pared by 0 bases and J by 2 bases, with 8 bases between. The CDR3 is 16 amino acids. The CDR3 region is CASSQEPSAGANVLTF. In nucleotides, the CDR3 is TGCGCCAGCAGCCAAGAGCCGAGCGCTGGGGCCAACGTCCTGACTTTC.

The CDR3: CASSGGAMNTEAFF. In DNA form, the CDR3 reads TGTGCCAGCAGCGGGGGAGCCATGAACACTGAAGCTTTCTTT. The gene calls are TRBV9 and TRBJ1-1; D is unclear. CDR1 is SGDLS and CDR2 is YYNGEE in the germline V gene. The CDR3 runs 14 residues. The V end was cut by 3 bases, the J end by 0 bases, with 9 bases between. Together with reference TRBV9 and TRBJ1-1, the CDR3 gives the full variable domain: DSGVTQTPKHLITATGQRVTLRCSPRSGDLSVYWYQQSLDQGLQFLIQYYNGEERAKGNILERFSAQQFPDLHSELNLSSLELGDSALYFCASSGGAMNTEAFFGQGTRLTVV.

This sequence joins TRBV30 and TRBJ2-5; TRBD2 is a possible D gene (5 bases). Trimming stripped 0 bases from V and 5 bases from J, with 13 bases between. CDR3 length equals 14 residues. Germline loops: CDR1 GTSNPN, CDR2 SVGIG (reference sequence). CDR3 DNA: TGTGCCTGGAGTGTACTGTCTAGCTCGGAGACCCAGTACTTC. Residues: CAWSVLSSSETQYF.

V is TRBV7-2 and J is TRBJ2-1, with 7 bases identical to TRBD1. Germline CDR1 SGHTA, CDR2 FQGNSA. V was clipped by 0 bases and J by 2 bases; unmatched bases: 1. CDR3 length equals 15 residues. CDR3 loop: CASSLAGTAYNEQFF. The CDR3 DNA reads TGTGCCAGCAGCTTAGCCGGGACAGCCTACAATGAGCAGTTCTTC.

This clone was seen only once. The J gene is TRBJ2-2, the V gene TRBV10-3; TRBD2 aligns across 7 bases. The CDR3 sequence is 15 residues long. CDR1 and CDR2 (germline): ENHRY, SYGVKD. V trimming: 6 bases; J trimming: 0 bases; junction bases outside the gene matches: 4. Written as DNA, the CDR3 is TGTGCCATCAGGGCTAGCGGACCGAACACCGGGGAGCTGTTTTTT. It translates to CAIRASGPNTGELFF.

The V and J genes are TRBV5-4 and TRBJ2-2; possibly TRBD2 for D (5 bases). Germline CDR1 and CDR2: SGHNT and YYREEE (reference sequence). The length of the CDR3 is 15 residues. The V end was cut by 4 bases, the J end by 1 base, with 11 bases between. CDR3 sequence (DNA): TGTGCCAGCAGCGCTGACTATTGGAACACCGGGGAGCTGTTTTTT. Its protein product is CASSADYWNTGELFF.

Only one count was recorded for this clone. This chain joins TRBV27 and TRBJ2-4; TRBD2 might be the D (5 bases). Trimming stripped 6 bases from V and 8 bases from J, with 20 bases between. This CDR3 spans 15 amino acids. In germline, CDR1 is MNHEY, CDR2 SMNVEV (reference sequence). Here the CDR3 reads CASSYRPGYKDIQYF. CDR3 in DNA: TGTGCCAGCAGCTACCGGCCGGGGTACAAGGACATTCAGTACTTC.

This chain uses TRBV5-6 with TRBJ2-5; TRBD2 aligns across 8 bases. Trimming cost V 6 bases and J 1 base; bases outside gene matches: 14. CDR3 length: 17 residues. CDR1 is SGHDT and CDR2 is YYEEEE in the germline V gene. For the CDR3, the DNA is TGTGCCAGCACCCTGGGGGTCGGAGCGGGGGCCCAAGAGACCCAGTACTTC. Its translation is CASTLGVGAGAQETQYF.

The rearrangement joins TRBV30 to TRBJ2-5, with a tentative D call TRBD1 (6 bases). Trimming cost V 2 bases and J 5 bases, with 12 bases left between them. The CDR3 is 13 residues long. Germline CDR1 reads GTSNPN; CDR2 reads SVGIG (reference sequence). This CDR3 reads CAWSLGGWETQYF. CDR3 DNA: TGTGCCTGGAGTTTAGGGGGTTGGGAGACCCAGTACTTC.

V usage is TRBV11-2 and J usage is TRBJ1-1; TRBD1 matches at 10 bases. CDR1 and CDR2 (germline): SGHAT, FQNNGV. The CDR3 contains 14 residues. Trimming removed 5 bases from V and 11 bases from J; junction bases left unmatched: 11. CDR3 loop: CASSQTAGTGDAFF. CDR3 nucleotides: TGTGCCAGCAGCCAAACCGCTGGGACAGGGGACGCTTTCTTT. Looking up the rest from reference TRBV11-2 and TRBJ1-1 gives the full variable domain: EAGVAQSPRYKIIEKRQSVAFWCNPISGHATLYWYQQILGQGPKLLIQFQNNGVVDDSQLPKDRFSAERLKGVDSTLKIQPAKLEDSAVYLCASSQTAGTGDAFFGQGTRLTVV.

V is TRBV10-2 and J is TRBJ2-2; maybe TRBD2 (7 bases). Trimming took off 8 bases at V and 5 bases at J, with 15 bases between the two ends. CDR1 is WSHSY, CDR2 SAAADI, per germline. The CDR3 runs to 14 residues. This CDR3 is CASLRGAQTGELFF. As DNA, the CDR3 is TGCGCCAGCCTCCGGGGGGCGCAGACCGGGGAGCTGTTTTTT.